Listed below are T cell receptor beta chains from one sample, sequenced in a study of human T cells and chemical hapten exposure. In TCRdb, the RACE reads were re-called with MiXCR into one record per CDR3 protein. The data show around 200,000 distinct CDR3 sequences, approximately 31% seen once. The sample here was whole blood, taken in connection with sensitization to the hapten diphenylcyclopropenone (DPC). Every receptor here comes from a woman aged 25-40 years with alopecia areata. Some clones in this sample may be carry-over from other donors' samples. Both conserved end residues are part of each CDR3. The D gene is left open where the match is weak. Expanded clones get a size class; other rows say once, few or many, or leave the size out.

-	TRBV6-6	TRBJ1-3	-	CASSYTRGGNTIYF	TGTGCCAGCAGTTATACCAGGGGCGGAAACACCATATATTTT
-	TRBV2	TRBJ2-5	few	CASSEQGFQETQYF	TGTGCCAGCAGCGAACAGGGTTTTCAAGAGACCCAGTACTTC
TRBD1	TRBV29-1	TRBJ2-5	few	CSVETGAQETQYF	TGCAGCGTGGAGACAGGGGCTCAAGAGACCCAGTACTTC
-	TRBV15	TRBJ1-6	few	CATRKGDSPLHF	TGTGCCACCAGGAAGGGCGATTCACCCCTCCACTTT
TRBD1	TRBV7-9	TRBJ1-4	-	CASSLGTGDKIGEKLFF	TGTGCCAGCAGCTTAGGGACAGGGGACAAAATCGGGGAAAAACTGTTTTTT
-	TRBV20-1	TRBJ2-7	-	CSARDAIGYYEQYF	TGCAGTGCTAGAGATGCAATCGGTTACTACGAGCAGTACTTC
-	TRBV7-8	TRBJ1-6	few	CASSPRSSYNSPLHF	TGTGCCAGCAGCCCCCGGAGCTCCTATAATTCACCCCTCCACTTT
TRBD2	TRBV28	TRBJ2-6	-	CASSRPGGGSGANVLTF	TGTGCCAGCAGCCGCCCCGGCGGGGGCTCTGGGGCCAACGTCCTGACTTTC
TRBD1	TRBV10-3	TRBJ1-4	-	CAISERGQSNEKLFF	TGTGCCATCAGTGAGAGGGGACAGTCTAATGAAAAACTGTTTTTT
-	TRBV5-1	TRBJ2-5	-	CASSLGTAQETQYF	TGCGCCAGCAGCTTGGGTACAGCCCAAGAGACCCAGTACTTC
-	TRBV10-3	TRBJ1-1	once	CAISANRNTEAFF	TGTGCCATCAGTGCAAACAGGAACACTGAAGCTTTCTTT
TRBD2	TRBV6-1	TRBJ2-1	once	CASSEWGGSEQFF	TGTGCCAGCAGTGAATGGGGGGGTAGTGAGCAGTTCTTC
-	TRBV28	TRBJ2-7	-	CASSSRRTYEQYF	TGTGCCAGCAGCTCGAGGCGGACCTACGAGCAGTACTTC
-	TRBV29-1	TRBJ2-1	-	CSAVYNEQFF	TGCAGCGCCGTATACAATGAGCAGTTCTTC
-	TRBV10-3	TRBJ1-4	-	CAISADGTNEKLFF	TGTGCCATCAGTGCGGACGGAACTAATGAAAAACTGTTTTTT
TRBD1	TRBV28	TRBJ1-2	few	CASTPPRGGGYGYTF	TGTGCCAGCACCCCGCCCAGGGGGGGCGGTTATGGCTACACCTTC
-	TRBV6-2/TRBV6-3	TRBJ2-3	-	CASRLGADTQYF	TGTGCCAGCAGATTGGGGGCCGATACGCAGTATTTT
-	TRBV29-1	TRBJ1-4	-	CSVRGPVNEKLFF	TGCAGCGTTCGGGGACCCGTGAATGAAAAACTGTTTTTT
-	TRBV29-1	TRBJ1-1	few	CSVSPDGVNTEAFF	TGCAGCGTTTCCCCGGACGGCGTGAACACTGAAGCTTTCTTT
TRBD2	TRBV28	TRBJ2-7	few	CASSLIAGAGEQYF	TGTGCCAGCAGTTTAATAGCGGGAGCGGGGGAGCAGTACTTC
-	TRBV14	TRBJ1-5	few	CASSQGLQPTGFNQPQHF	TGTGCCAGCAGCCAGGGATTGCAACCGACGGGGTTTAATCAGCCCCAGCATTTT
-	TRBV3-1	TRBJ1-2	few	CASSQDTVGWRGYTF	TGTGCCAGCAGCCAAGATACGGTCGGTTGGCGTGGCTACACCTTC
-	TRBV29-1	TRBJ1-3	many	CSVGLASGNTIYF	TGCAGCGTTGGGCTGGCCTCTGGAAACACCATATATTTT
-	TRBV9	TRBJ2-2	few	CASTLTSGTTGELFF	TGTGCCAGCACCCTGACTAGTGGGACCACCGGGGAGCTGTTTTTT
-	TRBV28	TRBJ2-7	few	CASSSFYEQYF	TGTGCCAGCAGTTCCTTTTACGAGCAGTACTTC
TRBD1	TRBV29-1	TRBJ2-5	-	CSIQGVGETQYF	TGCAGTATACAGGGGGTTGGAGAGACCCAGTACTTC